This T cell receptor (beta chain) was identified in a study of radiation and T cells in renal cell carcinoma. Overall study findings and caveats: Pretreatment tumor biopsies were lacking, so baseline clonotypes are unknown.

Profiling relied on immunoSEQ multiplex PCR, and the TCRdb table lists in-frame clones only, not all of them. The table lists around 180,000 clones, 88% of them singletons. Documented time point: blood 4 weeks post-SBRT, at nephrectomy. Treatment described: 15 Gy SBRT to primary tumor, nephrectomy 4 weeks later. Concerning this clone: The antigen remains undetermined.

The sequence derives from a woman in her forties or fifties with renal cell carcinoma. The sequencing used blood, collected from a patient whose treatment included radiotherapy and nephrectomy.

The CDR3 spells CASTDSDPYEQYF. The CDR3 nucleotides read TGTGCCAGCACAGACTCCGACCCCTACGAGCAGTACTTC. The chain uses TRBV6-4 and TRBJ2-7; D gene ambiguous. This CDR3 spans 13 amino acids. Trimming stripped 7 bases from V and 2 bases from J, with 12 bases between. Looked up from germline, CDR1 is MRHNA and CDR2 is SNTAGT.